This entry concerns a single TCR beta chain. Its antigen is as yet unknown. V dropped 4 bases and J dropped 3 bases, with 19 bases sitting between them. Germline V gene lookup returns CDR1 MNHNY and CDR2 SVGAGI (reference sequence). The length of the CDR3 is 16 residues. This entry is derived from a study of T cell repertoires in cytomegalovirus infection. Study in general: Matching HLA type and CMV infection were both indicated by public TCR beta signatures.

TCRdb processed the reads anew with MiXCR; each CDR3 protein has one entry. The sample records about 400,000 distinct CDR3 sequences, roughly 20% being singletons. Findings and caveats of the study: Dominating the ex vivo response were TCR beta clonotypes that were CMV-specific and HLA-C-restricted. Carriage of CMV together with the relevant HLA was identifiable through cumulative public TCR beta family frequency.

The chain combines TRBV6-6 with TRBJ2-7; D may be TRBD2 (5 bases). Sequenced input: PBMCs. The TCR comes from a human donor in good health (CMV status not recorded). Some clones in this sample may be carry-over from other donors' samples. CDR3 in DNA: TGTGCCAGCAGTTCCGACTACCAGGTTGCCGACTACGAGCAGTACTTC. It encodes CASSSDYQVADYEQYF.